Detailed here is one T cell receptor (beta chain). The sample is drawn from a study of blood T cell repertoires in COVID-19. The overall study: Samples representing acute and convalescent COVID-19 were sourced from the United States, Italy and Spain. PBMCs, B-cell-depleted T cells, or T cells provided the cDNA or gDNA that made up the material.

Original data processing: Reference gene primer amplification gave estimated nucleated cell counts. Sequencing was performed with immunoSEQ multiplex PCR; in TCRdb, only in-frame clones are kept and a portion is missing. V and J calls and clone size follow that table, whereas D and trimming were derived from the DNA. The sample has 100,000 or so clones; 70% to 90% are singletons. This CDR3 spans 10 amino acids. Germline V lookup: CDR1 MNHNY, CDR2 SVGAGI (reference sequence). V was trimmed by 8 bases and J by 4 bases, leaving 5 bases between them. The sequence came from a man aged 40-49 years with active or convalescent COVID-19. The rearrangement joins TRBV6-6 to TRBJ1-1; D gene ambiguous. The sequencing input was peripheral blood. CDR3 DNA: TGTGCCAGCCGTGTCACTGAAGCTTTCTTT. As protein: CASRVTEAFF.